This T cell receptor (beta chain) was profiled in a study of tissue T cells after allogeneic stem cell transplantation. Overall study findings and caveats: The study did not identify alloreactive or antigen-specific tissue TCRs, and some clones might be persisting host cells. In patients and mice, blood and spleen missed much of tissue repertoire. Motif-based clustering found tissue-specific repertoire signatures shared across patients, though few clones were shared. Limitations included a small, clinically heterogeneous cohort and limited sampling depth.

The CDR3 loop spans 12 amino acids. The V end was cut by 4 bases, the J end by 3 bases, with 6 bases between. Germline assignment: CDR1 KGHSH and CDR2 LQKENI. Method: immunoSEQ multiplex PCR; TCRdb's copy keeps in-frame clones and lacks some. The sample holds 20,000 to 30,000 clones; roughly 70% are singletons and the top ten take less than 8.5%. Notes on this clone: The antigen remains unidentified.

The sequenced sample was tissue from the ileum, obtained at autopsy. V usage is TRBV18 and J usage is TRBJ2-5; unclear D gene. The receptor's source is a female donor of 60 years or more with lung cancer. The CDR3 is CASSLAEETQYF. CDR3 DNA sequence: TGTGCCAGCTCACTAGCCGAAGAGACCCAGTACTTC.